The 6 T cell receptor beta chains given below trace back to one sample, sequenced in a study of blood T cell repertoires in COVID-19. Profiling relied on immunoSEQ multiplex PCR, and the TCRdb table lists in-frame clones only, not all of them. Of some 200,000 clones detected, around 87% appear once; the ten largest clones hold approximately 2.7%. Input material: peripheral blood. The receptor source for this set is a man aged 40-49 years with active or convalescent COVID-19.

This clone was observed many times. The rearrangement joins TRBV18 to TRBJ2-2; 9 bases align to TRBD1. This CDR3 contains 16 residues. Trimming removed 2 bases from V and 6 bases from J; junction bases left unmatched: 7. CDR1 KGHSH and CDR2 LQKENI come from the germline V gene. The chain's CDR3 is CASSPITDRGSGELFF. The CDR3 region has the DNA TGTGCCAGCTCACCAATAACGGACAGGGGATCCGGGGAGCTGTTTTTT.

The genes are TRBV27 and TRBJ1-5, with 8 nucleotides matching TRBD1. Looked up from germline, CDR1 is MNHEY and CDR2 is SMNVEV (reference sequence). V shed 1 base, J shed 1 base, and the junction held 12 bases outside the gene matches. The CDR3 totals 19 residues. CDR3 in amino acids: CASSLWAGGSFGSNQPQHF. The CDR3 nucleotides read TGTGCCAGCAGTTTATGGGCAGGGGGCTCGTTTGGGAGCAATCAGCCCCAGCATTTT.

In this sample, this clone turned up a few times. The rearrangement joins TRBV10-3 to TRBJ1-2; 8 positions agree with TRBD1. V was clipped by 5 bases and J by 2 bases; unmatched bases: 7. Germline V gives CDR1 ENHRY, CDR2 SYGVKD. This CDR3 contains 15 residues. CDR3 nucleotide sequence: TGTGCCATCAGTAACCCCGGACAGGGCAACTATGGCTACACCTTC. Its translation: CAISNPGQGNYGYTF.

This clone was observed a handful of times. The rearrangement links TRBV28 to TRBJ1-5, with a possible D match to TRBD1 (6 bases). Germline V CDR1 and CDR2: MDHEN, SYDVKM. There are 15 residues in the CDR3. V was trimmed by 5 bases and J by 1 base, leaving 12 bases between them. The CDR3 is CASSGGSGSNQPQHF. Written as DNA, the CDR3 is TGTGCCAGCAGTGGGGGCTCCGGGAGCAATCAGCCCCAGCATTTT.

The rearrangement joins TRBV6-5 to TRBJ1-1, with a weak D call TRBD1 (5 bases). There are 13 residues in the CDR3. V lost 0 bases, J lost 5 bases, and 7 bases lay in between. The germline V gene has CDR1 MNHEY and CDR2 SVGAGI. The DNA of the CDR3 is TGTGCCAGCAGTTACTCACAGGTGACTGAAGCTTTCTTT. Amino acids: CASSYSQVTEAFF.

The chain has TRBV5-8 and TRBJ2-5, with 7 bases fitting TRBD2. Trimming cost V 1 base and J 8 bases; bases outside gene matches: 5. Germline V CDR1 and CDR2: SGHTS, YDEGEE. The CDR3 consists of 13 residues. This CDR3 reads CASSLRLAITQYF. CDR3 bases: TGTGCCAGCAGCTTGAGACTAGCTATCACCCAGTACTTC.